This T cell receptor (beta chain) is from a study of OX40 agonist ivuxolimab in advanced cancers. Study as a whole: The study reported partial responses in three patients: one hepatocellular carcinoma, two cutaneous melanoma.

The CDR3 contains 13 residues. The J segment lost 3 bases and the V segment lost 5 bases, leaving 1 base of the junction unmatched. Germline CDR1 and CDR2: LNHNV and YYDKDF (reference sequence). Patients with autoimmune history or systemic immunosuppression were excluded. The investigators sampled blood at baseline, at cycle 4 day 1, and at cycle 7 day 1. Assay: immunoSEQ multiplex PCR; the TCRdb copy retains only in-frame clones and omits some. Seen here are 20,000 or so clones, around 80% observed once, and the top ten hold roughly a quarter. The sequenced sample was CD4+ or CD8+ T cells sorted from blood, obtained in a trial of the OX40 agonist ivuxolimab. The sequence derives from an adult with an advanced solid tumor such as melanoma, head and neck, liver or kidney cancer. The chain carries TRBV15 and TRBJ2-7; 10 nucleotides align to TRBD1. The CDR3 bases are TGTGCCACCAGCGGGGACAGGGGCTACGAGCAGTACTTC. Translating it yields CATSGDRGYEQYF.